The rows below give T cell receptor beta chains drawn from one sample of a study of T cells expressing NK-cell markers. TCRdb re-analyzed the 5' RACE reads; it lists each CDR3 protein once, without DNA. Across about 260,000 distinct CDR3 sequences, the top ten clones capture more than 3.5% of the sample. Sequencing was done on a sample of blood T cells: a sorted CD56 or NKG2C T cell subset, CD4+ or CD8+ T cells, or bulk PBMC T cells (not recorded which). The receptor source for this set is a woman aged 18 to 75 in good health. The CDR3 runs from the conserved cysteine through the conserved F or W.

TRBV15,TRBJ2-5,CATSRDEMQTQYF
TRBV12-3/TRBV12-4,TRBJ2-1,CASSFLESSGNEQFF
TRBV7-9,TRBJ1-5,CASSMRGSNQPQHF
TRBV10-1,TRBJ2-5,CASSEETGGARETQYF
TRBV29-1,TRBJ1-1,CSVEVGPLNTEAFF
TRBV20-1,TRBJ1-2,CSADKSRQGTGGYTF
TRBV20-1,TRBJ2-2,CSATSGSRNTGELFF
TRBV28,TRBJ2-1,CASSPGGLAGPNEQFF
TRBV5-5,TRBJ1-2,CASSFGGGGYTF
TRBV7-9,TRBJ2-3,CTSSPVDSLDTQYF
TRBV7-2,TRBJ2-7,CASSLERGTYEQYF
TRBV4-1,TRBJ2-5,CASSQSRTGRETQYF
TRBV7-2,TRBJ1-4,CASGQPNEKLFF
TRBV6-1,TRBJ2-7,CASSEYMASGSYEQYF
TRBV7-9,TRBJ1-4,CASSQTGGGEKLFF
TRBV12-3/TRBV12-4,TRBJ2-1,CASSLLQGSEQFF
TRBV5-1,TRBJ2-7,CASSPGQAVYEQYF
TRBV6-1,TRBJ2-3,CASRSPGQPYTDTQYF
TRBV12-3/TRBV12-4,TRBJ1-1,CASSSPLGANTEAFF
TRBV18,TRBJ1-4,CASSPRQGADEKLFF
TRBV6-1,TRBJ2-1,CASRVGDRELEQFF
TRBV20-1,TRBJ1-4,CSARGTGSNEKLFF
TRBV5-5,TRBJ1-1,CASSIPTVNTEAFF
TRBV7-2,TRBJ2-3,CASSMTSGSRGTDTQYF
TRBV29-1,TRBJ1-1,CSVAGEGNTEAFF
TRBV6-5,TRBJ1-6,CASSYSGRGIGSPLHF
TRBV7-2,TRBJ2-2,CASSWWAGGTGELFF
TRBV19,TRBJ1-1,CASSLPGARTEAFF
TRBV11-3,TRBJ2-1,CASSLEGAPGNEQFF
TRBV5-1,TRBJ2-7,CASSPGQRASYEQYF
TRBV5-4,TRBJ2-3,CATSGPSTDTQYF
TRBV14,TRBJ2-7,CASSLGQGGTYEQYF
TRBV30,TRBJ1-4,CACPGTVREKLFF
TRBV9,TRBJ2-1,CASTPRGGNEQFF
TRBV20-1,TRBJ2-5,CSARDLASGMGAQETQYF
TRBV20-1,TRBJ2-3,CSAPPRSEDTDTQYF
TRBV7-2,TRBJ1-5,CASSLGGGGPQPQHF
TRBV28,TRBJ1-2,CASSFSGWANYGYTF
TRBV7-8,TRBJ2-1,CASSLYPAGYNEQFF
TRBV18,TRBJ1-1,CASSIKNTEAFF
TRBV6-2/TRBV6-3,TRBJ2-1,CASSYGGGFNEQFF
TRBV20-1,TRBJ2-5,CSAPLRRGEETQYF
TRBV20-1,TRBJ2-1,CSAGGGTYNEQFF
TRBV13,TRBJ1-6,CASSRLEGDSPLHF
TRBV20-1,TRBJ2-7,CSAVVAGSPYEQYF
TRBV9,TRBJ2-3,CASSPRASGATDTQYF